Following are 2 T cell receptor beta chains from one sample sequenced in a study of immune characterization of retroperitoneal liposarcoma. Using its own MiXCR run on the PCR reads, TCRdb lists one record per CDR3 protein. In the table there are under 2,500 distinct CDR3 sequences, approximately 46% of which are singletons. Sequencing was done on a sample of tumor tissue. The source is a female donor with retroperitoneal liposarcoma.

CDR3 coding DNA: TGTGCCAGCAGCTTAACGGGAAACCAAGAGACCCAGTACTTC. It specifies CASSLTGNQETQYF. The chain links TRBV7-3 to TRBJ2-5; no definite D call. Per germline, CDR1 SGHTA and CDR2 FQGTGA. The CDR3 sequence is 14 residues long. V gave up 0 bases and J gave up 0 bases, with 5 bases separating them.

The chain carries TRBV6-1 and TRBJ2-4; 8 bases line up with TRBD2. CDR1 MNHNS and CDR2 SASEGT come from the germline V gene. Trimming at V came to 8 bases and at J to 1 base, leaving 7 bases not matched to a gene. This CDR3 contains 15 residues. CDR3 in amino acids: CASREGTGAKNIQYF. The CDR3, as DNA: TGTGCCAGCCGGGAGGGTACTGGTGCCAAAAACATTCAGTACTTC.